This T cell receptor (beta chain) was sequenced in a study of molecular identifiers for immune sequencing clone quantification. Study-wide background: In replicates, RNA from 20,000 or 100,000 naive CD8 cells was divided five ways and four parts were sequenced.

Regarding the study as a whole: Clones above 20 RNA copies contained over 98% of effector molecules and under 1% of naive molecules.

This clonotype was counted only a few times. The target antigen is unknown. The authors sorted naive CD8 T cells as CD8+CD4-CCR7+CD45RA+. There are 15 residues in the CDR3. In germline, CDR1 is MDHEN, CDR2 SYDVKM. The V end was cut by 5 bases, the J end by 0 bases, with 12 bases between. For bulk TCR libraries, previously described methods and listed TCR primers were used. MiXCR, run by TCRdb on the PCR reads, gives a single entry per CDR3 protein. The data show over 90,000 distinct CDR3 sequences, about 35% seen once. Sequencing was performed on naive CD8+ T cells from blood, with Jurkat cell RNA spiked in. Sample subset: FACS-sorted CD8+CD4-CCR7+CD45RA+ naive T cells. This receptor was identified in a human donor in good health. Some libraries in this study had Jurkat cell RNA spiked in. The chain combines TRBV28 with TRBJ2-3, with D tentatively TRBD2 (6 bases). The CDR3 is CASSQIAESTDTQYF. CDR3 bases: TGTGCCAGCAGTCAAATAGCGGAGAGCACAGATACGCAGTATTTT.